This passage covers 26 T cell receptor beta chains from one sample sequenced in a study of response to subunit inactivated influenza vaccine. TCRdb reprocessed the RT-PCR reads with MiXCR, giving one entry per CDR3 protein. This sample carries roughly 650,000 distinct CDR3 sequences, roughly 14% of them seen once, and the ten largest clones take around 10%. Specimen: PBMCs from blood, collected less than 13 days after vaccination. The origin of the receptors is a man aged 50-59 years who received an inactivated influenza vaccine.

The rearrangement links TRBV6-2 or TRBV6-3 to TRBJ2-1; tentative D call: TRBD2 (6 bases). CDR1 is MNHEY and CDR2 is SVGEGT in the germline V gene. The V end was cut by 6 bases, the J end by 3 bases, with 18 bases between. CDR3 length equals 16 residues. The CDR3 spells CASRPPGGRNYNEQFF. In DNA, the CDR3 is TGTGCCAGCAGACCCCCTGGGGGGAGAAACTACAATGAGCAGTTCTTC.

This chain connects TRBV4-1 to TRBJ1-6; D uncertain. The CDR3 runs 18 residues. V lost 6 bases and J 0 bases, leaving 18 bases between the germline ends. Germline V gene lookup returns CDR1 MGHRA and CDR2 YSYEKL. The CDR3 protein is CASSSPLAGSSYNSPLHF. In nucleotides, the CDR3 is TGCGCCAGCAGTTCGCCGCTAGCGGGGAGCTCCTATAATTCACCCCTCCACTTT.

Many counts were recorded for this clonotype. V gene TRBV20-1 combines with J gene TRBJ1-5, with no clear D. Germline loops: CDR1 DFQATT, CDR2 SNEGSKA (reference sequence). The CDR3 totals 13 residues. V shed 1 base and J shed 5 bases, with 9 bases lying between them. The CDR3 protein is CSARGSDYQPQHF. The CDR3 DNA is TGCAGTGCTAGAGGATCTGACTATCAGCCCCAGCATTTT.

The chain uses TRBV3-1 and TRBJ2-1, with 9 bases aligning to TRBD2. The germline V gene encodes CDR1 LGHDT and CDR2 YNNKEL (reference sequence). V dropped 0 bases and J dropped 8; count of bases not matched to a gene: 5. This CDR3 contains 15 residues. This chain's CDR3 is CASSQDASGIYEQFF. CDR3 coding DNA: TGTGCCAGCAGCCAAGATGCTAGCGGGATATATGAGCAGTTCTTC.

In this sample, this clonotype turned up many times. J is TRBJ2-4 and V is TRBV7-9; D is perhaps TRBD1 (6 bases). V was clipped by 4 bases and J by 8 bases, with 9 bases between them. The germline gives CDR1 SEHNR, CDR2 FQNEAQ (reference sequence). This CDR3 region has 12 residues. As DNA, the CDR3 is TGTGCCAGCAGCTCCCAGGGGTACATTCAGTACTTC. It specifies CASSSQGYIQYF.

This chain uses TRBV7-7 with TRBJ2-2; 10 bases map to TRBD1. The length of the CDR3 is 20 residues. J was trimmed by 0 bases and V by 4 bases; bases with no gene match: 14. Germline-derived CDR1 and CDR2 are SSHAT and FNYEAQ (reference sequence). CDR3 residues: CASSSAGTGVPQANTGELFF. CDR3 DNA: TGTGCCAGCAGCTCGGCCGGGACAGGGGTCCCCCAAGCGAACACCGGGGAGCTGTTTTTT.

The V call is TRBV5-5, the J call TRBJ1-2, with 8 bases identical to TRBD1. The trim removed 2 bases at V and 5 bases at J, leaving 8 bases unmatched. Germline V gene data show CDR1 as SGHKS and CDR2 as YYEKEE (reference sequence). CDR3 size: 15 residues. The CDR3 DNA sequence: TGTGCCAGCAGCTTACTACTTACAGGGGGTTATGGCTACACCTTC. Translating it yields CASSLLLTGGYGYTF.

This clonotype was seen more than once but under ten times. The chain carries TRBV7-8 and TRBJ1-6; the match to TRBD1 covers 7 bases. CDR3 length equals 14 residues. V trimming: 6 bases; J trimming: 6 bases; junction bases outside the gene matches: 5. CDR1 and CDR2 (germline): SGHVS, FQNEAQ. CDR3 sequence reads: CASRQTGINSPLHF. DNA for the CDR3: TGTGCCAGCAGGCAGACAGGGATTAATTCACCCCTCCACTTT.

The gene calls are TRBV7-9 and TRBJ2-1; 11 positions match TRBD2. Germline lookup yields CDR1 SEHNR and CDR2 FQNEAQ (reference sequence). The CDR3 is 16 residues long. V shed 5 bases and J 3 bases; nucleotides not matched to a gene: 6. For the CDR3, the DNA is TGTGCCAGCAGCCCCCGGCTAGCGGGGGGCTACAATGAGCAGTTCTTC. This encodes CASSPRLAGGYNEQFF.

The chain links TRBV4-1 to TRBJ2-5; 8 bases are a match to TRBD2. Germline trimming cut 4 bases from V and 5 bases from J; bases unmatched to any gene: 9. The germline V gene encodes CDR1 MGHRA and CDR2 YSYEKL. This CDR3 has 15 amino acids. CDR3 sequence (DNA): TGCGCCAGCAGCCCGGCTAGCGGGCGAGGGGAGACCCAGTACTTC. Amino acid sequence: CASSPASGRGETQYF.

This clonotype was picked up many times. This rearrangement joins TRBV6-1 to TRBJ2-7; D might be TRBD1 (6 bases). V gave up 6 bases and J gave up 2 bases, with 17 bases separating them. Germline V lookup: CDR1 MNHNS, CDR2 SASEGT. The CDR3 is made up of 15 amino acids. CDR3 loop: CASSLSGTTTYEQYF. CDR3 bases: TGTGCCAGCAGCCTCTCCGGGACAACCACCTACGAGCAGTACTTC.

The V and J genes are TRBV9 and TRBJ2-2, with D perhaps matching TRBD1 (6 bases). CDR1 is SGDLS and CDR2 is YYNGEE in the germline V gene. The CDR3 totals 14 residues. V was cut by 4 bases and J by 7 bases, with 14 bases left in between. For the CDR3, the DNA is TGTGCCAGCAGCTCACAGGGTTCTAGCGGGGAGCTGTTTTTT. Translated, it gives CASSSQGSSGELFF.

CDR3 DNA sequence: TGTGCCAGTAGTGACAGGGGGTTTTGGGAGACCCAGTACTTC. Protein sequence: CASSDRGFWETQYF. V is TRBV19 and J is TRBJ2-5; TRBD1 matches 9 bases. The J segment lost 5 bases and the V segment lost 5 bases, leaving 6 bases of the junction unmatched. The CDR3 sequence is 14 residues long. The germline gives CDR1 LNHDA, CDR2 SQIVND (reference sequence).

This clonotype was seen repeatedly, ten times or more. The chain links TRBV7-2 to TRBJ1-1; D remains ambiguous. CDR3 length equals 14 residues. V lost 5 bases, J lost 1 base, and 11 bases lay in between. Germline CDR1 and CDR2: SGHTA and FQGNSA. Here the CDR3 reads CASSPVGRNTEAFF. In DNA form, the CDR3 reads TGTGCCAGCAGCCCCGTGGGGAGGAACACTGAAGCTTTCTTT.

This clonotype was counted only a few times. This chain joins TRBV20-1 and TRBJ2-7; tentatively, D is TRBD1 (5 bases). The CDR3 sequence is 13 residues long. With 0 bases removed from V and 2 bases from J, the gap between germline ends came to 8 bases. Germline-derived CDR1 and CDR2 are DFQATT and SNEGSKA (reference sequence). CDR3 in amino acids: CSARDQTAYEQYF. The CDR3 DNA reads TGCAGTGCTAGAGATCAGACAGCCTACGAGCAGTACTTC.

The V gene is TRBV28, the J gene TRBJ1-4, with 12 bases fitting TRBD1. Germline V lookup: CDR1 MDHEN, CDR2 SYDVKM. CDR3 length: 16 residues. Losses at the gene ends were 5 bases for V and 7 bases for J; bases not matched to a gene: 8. The CDR3 region has the DNA TGTGCCAGCAGTACAACGGGACAGGGGGCTGGTGAAAAACTGTTTTTT. This codes for CASSTTGQGAGEKLFF.

There are a few counts of this clonotype. CDR3 DNA sequence: TGCAGTGCTAGATTCAGCTCCTACGAGCAGTACTTC. Its protein product is CSARFSSYEQYF. J is TRBJ2-7 and V is TRBV20-1, with D hard to call. The V gene's germline CDR1 is DFQATT and CDR2 SNEGSKA (reference sequence). V shed 2 bases and J shed 0 bases, with 5 bases lying between them. The CDR3 contains 12 residues.

This clonotype was seen a few times. This chain's CDR3 is CASSLRQTQYF. CDR3 DNA sequence: TGTGCCAGCAGCTTACGGCAGACCCAGTACTTC. The chain combines TRBV7-2 with TRBJ2-5; the D is unclear. From germline, CDR1 is SGHTA and CDR2 FQGNSA. There are 11 residues in the CDR3. Between the trimmed V and J ends, which lost 2 bases and 6 bases, there was a span of 4 bases.

The V gene is TRBV15, the J gene TRBJ2-5; D is undetermined. Deletions cut 3 bases from V and 5 bases from J, with 16 bases between. Germline CDR1 reads LNHNV; CDR2 reads YYDKDF (reference sequence). The CDR3 spans 15 residues. CDR3 nucleotide sequence: TGTGCCACCAGCAGTCTTTTCGCGACGGTTGAGACCCAGTACTTC. Amino acids: CATSSLFATVETQYF. The full variable domain, with the rest looked up from reference TRBV15 and TRBJ2-5, is DAMVIQNPRYQVTQFGKPVTLSCSQTLNHNVMYWYQQKSSQAPKLLFHYYDKDFNNEADTPDNFQSRRPNTSFCFLDIRSPGLGDTAMYLCATSSLFATVETQYFGPGTRLLVL.

The chain employs TRBV20-1 and TRBJ2-5, with no clear D. Trimming stripped 1 base from V and 4 bases from J, with 7 bases between. The CDR3 runs to 12 residues. Germline CDR1 and CDR2: DFQATT and SNEGSKA (reference sequence). CDR3 protein: CSARGDGETQYF. The CDR3 nucleotides read TGCAGTGCTAGAGGGGATGGAGAGACCCAGTACTTC.

V gene TRBV20-1 combines with J gene TRBJ2-7; 10 nucleotides align to TRBD2. Germline V gene lookup returns CDR1 DFQATT and CDR2 SNEGSKA (reference sequence). This CDR3 comprises 16 residues. The V gene end was trimmed by 4 bases and the J gene end by 6 bases; junction bases not matched to a gene: 15. The CDR3 nucleotides are TGCAGTGCTAACCCTCTCGGACTAGCGGCTGCCTCCGAGCAGTACTTC. It codes for CSANPLGLAAASEQYF.

The chain employs TRBV30 and TRBJ1-2; the D is unclear. The CDR3 runs to 13 residues. Deletions cut 5 bases from V and 2 bases from J, with 12 bases between. The germline CDR1 and CDR2 sequences are GTSNPN and SVGIG (reference sequence). CDR3 DNA: TGTGCCTGGGGACCGCTTACAAACTATGGCTACACCTTC. Translating gives CAWGPLTNYGYTF.

This clonotype was counted a few times. V gene TRBV12-3 or TRBV12-4 combines with J gene TRBJ1-2, with 9 nucleotides matching TRBD1. This CDR3 has 15 amino acids. With 5 bases clipped from V and 7 bases from J, the junction kept 11 bases outside the gene matches. The CDR3 sequence: CASSRSGGTGLGYTF. CDR3 nucleotide sequence: TGTGCCAGCAGTCGATCGGGCGGGACAGGGCTTGGCTACACCTTC.

This clonotype was seen a handful of times. V usage is TRBV20-1 and J usage is TRBJ1-6; D is unclear. This CDR3 region has 14 residues. Germline V gives CDR1 DFQATT, CDR2 SNEGSKA (reference sequence). Trimming stripped 3 bases from V and 3 bases from J, with 9 bases between. CDR3 DNA: TGCAGTGCTAGGGTCCCACGCTATAATTCACCCCTCCACTTT. This gives the protein CSARVPRYNSPLHF.

J is TRBJ2-3 and V is TRBV5-1; D is perhaps TRBD1 or TRBD2 (5 bases each). Germline CDR1 and CDR2: SGHRS and YFSETQ. This CDR3 has 16 residues. V was cut by 7 bases and J by 0 bases, with 18 bases left in between. The CDR3 spells CASHGTGYLSTDTQYF. The DNA of the CDR3 is TGCGCCAGCCATGGGACGGGTTACCTTAGCACAGATACGCAGTATTTT.

This clonotype turned up a few times. The chain uses TRBV6-6 and TRBJ2-7; perhaps TRBD2 as D (6 bases). Per germline, CDR1 MNHNY and CDR2 SVGAGI (reference sequence). Trimming stripped 5 bases from V and 5 bases from J, with 13 bases between. The CDR3 is made up of 13 amino acids. The CDR3 protein is CASSPASVHEQYF. CDR3 DNA: TGTGCCAGCAGTCCGGCTAGCGTCCACGAGCAGTACTTC.